These T cell receptor beta chains were read from a single sample in a study of blood T cell repertoires in COVID-19. Produced via immunoSEQ multiplex PCR; TCRdb's table is partial and in-frame only. The data contain 300,000 or so clones, 80% to 90% of them singletons. The sequenced material came from PBMCs or T cells enriched from blood (not recorded which). The receptors derive from a young woman who had recovered from COVID-19. The CDR3 runs from the conserved cysteine through the conserved F or W. The D gene is left open where the match is weak. Only part of the rows carry a size: once, few, many, or a class if the clone is expanded.

D gene: NA
J gene: TRBJ1-2
V gene: TRBV18
clone size: once
CDR3 protein: CASSPRGNYGYTF
CDR3 DNA: TGTGCCAGCTCACCACGAGGGAACTATGGCTACACCTTC

D gene: TRBD1
J gene: TRBJ2-1
V gene: TRBV19
clone size: NA
CDR3 protein: CASDRSGGVNEQFF
CDR3 DNA: TGTGCCAGTGATAGATCAGGGGGAGTGAATGAGCAGTTCTTC

D gene: NA
J gene: TRBJ2-2
V gene: TRBV7-9
clone size: NA
CDR3 protein: CASSLVSGTGELFF
CDR3 DNA: TGTGCCAGCAGCTTAGTTTCGGGGACCGGGGAGCTGTTTTTT

D gene: NA
J gene: TRBJ2-5
V gene: TRBV7-9
clone size: NA
CDR3 protein: CASSKYRDETQYF
CDR3 DNA: TGTGCCAGCAGCAAATACAGGGATGAGACCCAGTACTTC

D gene: NA
J gene: TRBJ2-3
V gene: TRBV30
clone size: NA
CDR3 protein: CAWGRSTDTQYF
CDR3 DNA: TGTGCCTGGGGTCGGAGCACAGATACGCAGTATTTT

D gene: NA
J gene: TRBJ2-7
V gene: TRBV6-2/TRBV6-3
clone size: NA
CDR3 protein: CASSPNGLPREEQYF
CDR3 DNA: TGTGCCAGCAGCCCAAACGGACTGCCGCGTGAGGAGCAGTACTTC

D gene: TRBD1
J gene: TRBJ1-6
V gene: TRBV4-1
clone size: NA
CDR3 protein: CASSQADRENSPLHF
CDR3 DNA: TGCGCCAGCAGCCAAGCAGACAGGGAAAATTCACCCCTCCACTTT

D gene: TRBD1
J gene: TRBJ2-7
V gene: TRBV3-1/TRBV3-2
clone size: NA
CDR3 protein: CASSQETGGFYEQYF
CDR3 DNA: TGTGCCAGCAGCCAAGAGACAGGGGGATTCTACGAGCAGTACTTC

D gene: NA
J gene: TRBJ1-1
V gene: TRBV6-1
clone size: NA
CDR3 protein: CASSDLGHPDTEAFF
CDR3 DNA: TGTGCCAGCAGTGACCTTGGGCATCCCGACACTGAAGCTTTCTTT

D gene: NA
J gene: TRBJ2-7
V gene: TRBV7-9
clone size: NA
CDR3 protein: CASSRDSIGGGEQYF
CDR3 DNA: TGTGCCAGCAGCCGAGACTCCATAGGAGGTGGCGAGCAGTACTTC

D gene: NA
J gene: TRBJ1-4
V gene: TRBV7-8
clone size: NA
CDR3 protein: CASGGESEKLFF
CDR3 DNA: TGTGCCAGCGGGGGGGAAAGCGAAAAACTGTTTTTT

D gene: NA
J gene: TRBJ2-1
V gene: TRBV7-9
clone size: NA
CDR3 protein: CASSLAMAAGPNEQFF
CDR3 DNA: TGTGCCAGCAGCTTAGCCATGGCGGCAGGGCCCAATGAGCAGTTCTTC

D gene: NA
J gene: TRBJ1-5
V gene: TRBV5-5
clone size: NA
CDR3 protein: CASSLTADMTQHF
CDR3 DNA: TGTGCCAGCAGCTTGACAGCCGATATGACCCAGCATTTT

D gene: NA
J gene: TRBJ2-5
V gene: TRBV7-9
clone size: NA
CDR3 protein: CASSSSFHGGRGETQYF
CDR3 DNA: TGTGCCAGCAGCTCATCTTTTCACGGGGGTAGGGGAGAGACCCAGTACTTC

D gene: TRBD1
J gene: TRBJ1-2
V gene: TRBV6-6
clone size: NA
CDR3 protein: CASSYAWDSPYTF
CDR3 DNA: TGTGCCAGCAGTTACGCCTGGGACAGTCCCTACACCTTC

D gene: TRBD1
J gene: TRBJ2-2
V gene: TRBV24-1
clone size: NA
CDR3 protein: CATSDFGTGITGELFF
CDR3 DNA: TGTGCCACCAGTGATTTTGGGACAGGGATCACCGGGGAGCTGTTTTTT

D gene: NA
J gene: TRBJ1-6
V gene: TRBV19
clone size: NA
CDR3 protein: CASSRTDFNSPLHF
CDR3 DNA: TGTGCCAGCTCCAGGACTGATTTTAATTCACCCCTCCACTTT

D gene: NA
J gene: TRBJ1-6
V gene: TRBV5-1
clone size: NA
CDR3 protein: CASSSAGNNSPLHF
CDR3 DNA: TGCGCCAGCAGCTCGGCAGGCAATAATTCACCCCTCCACTTT

D gene: TRBD1
J gene: TRBJ1-1
V gene: TRBV14
clone size: NA
CDR3 protein: CASSLLTGETEAFF
CDR3 DNA: TGTGCCAGCAGCCTACTGACAGGGGAGACTGAAGCTTTCTTT

D gene: NA
J gene: TRBJ1-1
V gene: TRBV5-8
clone size: NA
CDR3 protein: CASSLLLPSNTEAFF
CDR3 DNA: TGTGCCAGCAGCTTACTCCTCCCATCGAACACTGAAGCTTTCTTT

D gene: NA
J gene: TRBJ1-2
V gene: TRBV5-4
clone size: NA
CDR3 protein: CASSLDPGEGSGYTF
CDR3 DNA: TGTGCCAGCAGCTTGGACCCCGGGGAGGGATCCGGCTACACCTTC

D gene: TRBD2
J gene: TRBJ2-1
V gene: TRBV5-3
clone size: NA
CDR3 protein: CATHSGITLEQFF
CDR3 DNA: TGTGCCACACATAGCGGGATTACGCTTGAGCAGTTCTTC